The clone carrying this T cell receptor (beta chain) has ten or more counts. Its target is unknown. Healthy Caucasians, and only they, were the donors. Germline trimming cut 4 bases from V and 10 bases from J; bases unmatched to any gene: 16. Germline lookup yields CDR1 SGHTA and CDR2 FQGNSA. This CDR3 is built from 16 residues. The sample comes from a study of identical twins. Via MiXCR, TCRdb re-called the 5' RACE reads, giving one row per CDR3 protein. The repertoire includes roughly 630,000 distinct CDR3 sequences, roughly 7.1% of them detected once, and 1.6% sits in the top ten. Study observations and caveats: Insertions ran lower in abundant cord blood beta clonotypes, though not in memory repertoires.

Another study also made use of these data, one on yellow fever vaccine responses in identical twins.

The rearrangement uses TRBV7-2 and TRBJ2-1, with 7 bases lining up with TRBD2. Input material: PBMCs. The clonotype was recovered from a woman under 30 in good health. For the CDR3, the DNA is TGTGCCAGCAGCTCGGGTGGGGGACTATCCGACCCGGAGCAGTTCTTC. Translated: CASSSGGGLSDPEQFF.